This entry lists 24 T cell receptor beta chains sequenced from one sample in a study of blood T cell repertoires in COVID-19. Sequencing was performed with immunoSEQ multiplex PCR; in TCRdb, only in-frame clones are kept and a portion is missing. The sample includes approximately 330,000 clones, roughly 89% seen only once; the top ten take 7.5% to 10%. Sequenced material: peripheral blood. The source is a man aged 25-40 years with COVID-19, enrolled during active disease.

The chain recombines TRBV6-2 or TRBV6-3 with TRBJ2-5, with D maybe TRBD1 (6 bases). Trimming shortened V by 5 bases and J by 3 bases, and 19 bases separated the two germline ends. This CDR3 comprises 16 residues. Germline CDR1 is MNHEY and CDR2 is SVGEGT. The DNA of the CDR3 is TGTGCCAGCAGTGGCCTCAGGGGAGTTGGGAAAGAGACCCAGTACTTC. Amino acid sequence: CASSGLRGVGKETQYF.

This sequence joins TRBV11-2 and TRBJ2-3; 7 nucleotides match TRBD2. CDR1 SGHAT and CDR2 FQNNGV come from the germline V gene. CDR3 length: 16 residues. V lost 1 base, J lost 0 bases, and 4 bases stayed unmatched. The CDR3 nucleotides are TGTGCCAGCAGCTTAGGAATTAGCGGGAGCACAGATACGCAGTATTTT. Its protein product is CASSLGISGSTDTQYF.

The J gene is TRBJ1-5, the V gene TRBV5-8, with TRBD1 matching over 9 bases. The CDR3 covers 17 residues. Germline lookup yields CDR1 SGHTS and CDR2 YDEGEE. V shed 3 bases, J shed 3 bases, and the junction held 10 bases outside the gene matches. The CDR3 sequence: CASSSGIWTGVNQPQHF. In DNA, the CDR3 is TGTGCCAGCAGCTCAGGAATATGGACAGGGGTCAATCAGCCCCAGCATTTT.

The chain recombines TRBV18 with TRBJ2-2; 8 bases agree with TRBD1. Trimming removed 3 bases from V and 6 bases from J; junction bases left unmatched: 15. In germline, CDR1 is KGHSH, CDR2 LQKENI. The CDR3 is made up of 18 amino acids. Written as DNA, the CDR3 is TGTGCCAGCTCACCCACCTCCAGTACCGGGACAGGATCCGGGGAGCTGTTTTTT. It yields the protein CASSPTSSTGTGSGELFF.

The chain uses TRBV9 and TRBJ2-3; 9 bases agree with TRBD1. The CDR3 consists of 16 residues. Germline V lookup: CDR1 SGDLS, CDR2 YYNGEE. With V trimmed by 4 bases and J by 2 bases, 8 bases remained unmatched. The CDR3 DNA reads as TGTGCCAGCAGCCCGGGGACAGGGACCATCACAGATACGCAGTATTTT. This codes for CASSPGTGTITDTQYF.

In DNA form, the CDR3 reads TGTGCCAGCAGCTGGGGACAGGGGGCTATGTACGAGCAGTACTTC. Amino acids: CASSWGQGAMYEQYF. The rearrangement links TRBV11-2 to TRBJ2-7, with 12 bases matching TRBD1. This CDR3 spans 15 amino acids. After removal of 4 bases from V and 4 bases from J, the junction contained 5 bases not matched to a gene. Germline V lookup: CDR1 SGHAT, CDR2 FQNNGV.

This chain connects TRBV11-2 to TRBJ1-2; maybe TRBD1 (6 bases). Trimming took off 2 bases at V and 7 bases at J, with 14 bases between the two ends. The CDR3 totals 14 residues. Germline V CDR1 and CDR2: SGHAT, FQNNGV. For the CDR3, the DNA is TGTGCCAGCAGCTTAAGCTCAGGGGTTACTGGCTACACCTTC. Translating it yields CASSLSSGVTGYTF.

The chain recombines TRBV4-1 with TRBJ1-3; no definite D call. Looked up from germline, CDR1 is MGHRA and CDR2 is YSYEKL. The CDR3 runs 15 residues. Trimming pared 1 base from V and 0 bases from J, leaving 7 bases between. This chain's CDR3 is CASSQAGFSGNTIYF. The CDR3 DNA reads as TGCGCCAGCAGCCAAGCAGGATTCTCTGGAAACACCATATATTTT.

This clone was observed a single time. The chain recombines TRBV7-2 with TRBJ1-5; possibly TRBD1 for D (6 bases). Trimming left V 5 bases short and J 2 bases short, with 10 bases between. The CDR3 contains 14 residues. Germline V gene data show CDR1 as SGHTA and CDR2 as FQGNSA. This chain's CDR3 is CASSLNRGNQPQHF. CDR3 DNA sequence: TGTGCCAGCAGCCTGAACAGGGGCAATCAGCCCCAGCATTTT.

V is TRBV6-5 and J is TRBJ1-3; TRBD1 is a possible D gene (5 bases). The CDR3 is 15 amino acids. Per germline, CDR1 MNHEY and CDR2 SVGAGI. The V end was cut by 5 bases, the J end by 2 bases, with 13 bases between. The CDR3 DNA follows: TGTGCCAGCAGTCGCCGGGGGGGGGCTGGAAACACCATATATTTT. Encoded protein: CASSRRGGAGNTIYF.

The chain carries TRBV18 and TRBJ1-2, with D unclear. The CDR3 covers 13 residues. Trimming took off 2 bases at V and 6 bases at J, with 10 bases between the two ends. Germline CDR1 reads KGHSH; CDR2 reads LQKENI. CDR3 sequence reads: CASSPAGVDGYTF. Here the CDR3 DNA reads TGTGCCAGCTCACCAGCCGGGGTAGATGGCTACACCTTC.

The gene calls are TRBV19 and TRBJ2-2; 9 bases line up with TRBD1. The germline CDR1 and CDR2 sequences are LNHDA and SQIVND (reference sequence). The CDR3 is 17 residues long. Trimming removed 5 bases from V and 0 bases from J; junction bases left unmatched: 7. CDR3 nucleotide sequence: TGTGCCAGTAGTTACAGGGGGCATCCGGCGAACACCGGGGAGCTGTTTTTT. Amino acid sequence: CASSYRGHPANTGELFF.

The chain has TRBV5-5 and TRBJ1-2; D not resolved. The CDR3 loop spans 12 amino acids. The V end lost 1 base, the J end lost 8 bases, and 9 bases lay between the germline ends. Per germline, CDR1 SGHKS and CDR2 YYEKEE (reference sequence). The chain's CDR3 is CASSLSVQGYTF. Written as DNA, the CDR3 is TGTGCCAGCAGCTTGTCGGTACAGGGCTACACCTTC.

The chain carries TRBV7-3 and TRBJ2-5; a possible D gene is TRBD1 (5 bases). The V gene lost 5 bases and the J gene lost 5 bases, with 15 bases spanning the gap. Per the germline V gene, CDR1 is SGHTA and CDR2 is FQGTGA. The CDR3 spans 14 residues. In DNA form, the CDR3 reads TGTGCCAGCAGCAGGGGCGGTTCACCGGAGACCCAGTACTTC. Encoded protein: CASSRGGSPETQYF. The variable domain in full, with the rest retrieved from reference TRBV7-3 and TRBJ2-5, is GAGVSQTPSNKVTEKGKYVELRCDPISGHTALYWYRQSLGQGPEFLIYFQGTGAADDSGLPNDRFFAVRPEGSVSTLKIQRTERGDSAVYLCASSRGGSPETQYFGPGTRLLVL.

V and J are TRBV5-1 and TRBJ2-4; no definite D call. This CDR3 has 14 residues. The germline CDR1 and CDR2 sequences are SGHRS and YFSETQ. The V and J ends lost 4 bases and 7 bases respectively, with 15 bases between them. CDR3 bases: TGCGCCAGCAGCACCGAGGCTTCTAGGAACATTCAGTACTTC. As protein: CASSTEASRNIQYF. Complete variable domain (other parts from reference TRBV5-1 and TRBJ2-4): KAGVTQTPRYLIKTRGQQVTLSCSPISGHRSVSWYQQTPGQGLQFLFEYFSETQRNKGNFPGRFSGRQFSNSRSEMNVSTLELGDSALYLCASSTEASRNIQYFGAGTRLSVL.

The chain combines TRBV19 with TRBJ2-5; TRBD1 matches at 7 bases. Germline lookup yields CDR1 LNHDA and CDR2 SQIVND (reference sequence). There are 15 residues in the CDR3. The trim removed 5 bases at V and 0 bases at J, leaving 6 bases unmatched. CDR3 in amino acids: CASSDRDSNQETQYF. CDR3 DNA sequence: TGTGCCAGTAGTGACAGGGACAGCAACCAAGAGACCCAGTACTTC.

This clone is a singleton in its sample. The CDR3 loop is CASSQAPLAGSHEQYF. CDR3 DNA: TGTGCCAGCAGCCAAGCACCCCTAGCGGGATCCCACGAGCAGTACTTC. V gene TRBV14 combines with J gene TRBJ2-7; 9 nucleotides line up with TRBD2. Per germline, CDR1 SGHDN and CDR2 FVKESK. Trimming at V came to 1 base and at J to 5 bases, leaving 9 bases not matched to a gene. The CDR3 is 16 residues long. Based on the CDR3 plus reference TRBV14 and TRBJ2-7, the full variable domain is EAGVTQFPSHSVIEKGQTVTLRCDPISGHDNLYWYRRVMGKEIKFLLHFVKESKQDESGMPNNRFLAERTGGTYSTLKVQPAELEDSGVYFCASSQAPLAGSHEQYFGPGTRLTVT.

The chain employs TRBV7-9 and TRBJ1-4; 7 bases fit TRBD1. Germline V gene data show CDR1 as SEHNR and CDR2 as FQNEAQ (reference sequence). J gave up 8 bases and V 2 bases, and 5 bases lay outside the gene matches. The CDR3 length is 14 residues. The CDR3 reads CASSLMQGGEKLFF. CDR3 coding DNA: TGTGCCAGCAGCTTAATGCAGGGGGGAGAAAAACTGTTTTTT.

The chain links TRBV7-3 to TRBJ2-3; 8 nucleotides align to TRBD1. This CDR3 has 14 residues. J was trimmed by 4 bases and V by 5 bases; bases with no gene match: 5. The V gene's germline CDR1 is SGHTA and CDR2 FQGTGA. CDR3 sequence: CASSPQGVADTQYF. CDR3 DNA sequence: TGTGCCAGCAGCCCACAGGGGGTTGCAGATACGCAGTATTTT.

This rearrangement joins TRBV7-8 to TRBJ2-1, with 8 bases identical to TRBD2. The CDR3 sequence is 14 residues long. Germline assignment: CDR1 SGHVS and CDR2 FQNEAQ. The J segment lost 6 bases and the V segment lost 5 bases, leaving 6 bases of the junction unmatched. This CDR3 reads CASSLLGLVNEQFF. CDR3 DNA: TGTGCCAGCAGCCTCCTGGGACTAGTCAATGAGCAGTTCTTC.

The V call is TRBV25-1, the J call TRBJ2-3; 11 bases agree with TRBD2. The trim removed 5 bases at V and 4 bases at J, leaving 5 bases unmatched. There are 15 residues in the CDR3. Germline CDR1 reads MGHDK; CDR2 reads SYGVNS. The CDR3 spells CASSPSGRNSDTQYF. CDR3 sequence (DNA): TGTGCCAGCAGTCCTAGCGGGAGGAATTCAGATACGCAGTATTTT.

The gene calls are TRBV2 and TRBJ1-1; the D gene is possibly TRBD1 (5 bases). The CDR3 totals 14 residues. CDR1 is SNHLY and CDR2 is FYNNEI in the germline V gene. Trimming took 8 bases from V and 2 from J, leaving 15 bases between them. CDR3 DNA: TGTGCCAGCGGAGGGGACGGGGGAAACACTGAAGCTTTCTTT. Its translation is CASGGDGGNTEAFF. Complete variable domain (other parts from reference TRBV2 and TRBJ1-1): EPEVTQTPSHQVTQMGQEVILRCVPISNHLYFYWYRQILGQKVEFLVSFYNNEISEKSEIFDDQFSVERPDGSNFTLKIRSTKLEDSAMYFCASGGDGGNTEAFFGQGTRLTVV.

This sequence joins TRBV6-2 or TRBV6-3 and TRBJ2-4; D is possibly TRBD1 (6 bases). From germline, CDR1 is MNHEY and CDR2 SVGEGT. The CDR3 runs to 16 residues. V lost 0 bases to trimming and J lost 5 bases, with 14 bases between them. The CDR3 sequence: CASSYSYVAGENIQYF. Written as DNA, the CDR3 is TGTGCCAGCAGTTACTCTTACGTAGCAGGGGAAAACATTCAGTACTTC.

This clone was observed once. The chain carries TRBV4-2 and TRBJ2-7; D possibly corresponds to TRBD1 (5 bases). V gave up 5 bases and J gave up 4 bases, with 27 bases separating them. Germline V gene lookup returns CDR1 LGHNA and CDR2 YNFKEQ. There are 18 residues in the CDR3. CDR3 amino acids: CASSALLVGASSPYEQYF. For the CDR3, the DNA is TGTGCCAGCAGCGCCCTCTTGGTTGGGGCCTCCTCTCCTTACGAGCAGTACTTC.